This TCR beta chain is from a study of blood T cell repertoires in COVID-19. The data were produced by immunoSEQ multiplex PCR, yet TCRdb's version contains in-frame clones alone and is incomplete. The sample yields approximately 290,000 clones, around 85% seen once. CDR1 and CDR2 (germline): SQVTM, ANQGSEA. The V end lost 2 bases, the J end lost 0 bases, and 9 bases lay between the germline ends. This CDR3 is 14 amino acids long. This clone has more than one count but fewer than ten. This TCR came from a human donor with COVID-19, enrolled during active disease. The donor label of this sample is uncertain. The chain recombines TRBV29-1 with TRBJ2-3; tentatively, D is TRBD2 (5 bases). Sequencing was done on a sample of peripheral blood. In nucleotides, the CDR3 is TGCAGCGTTGAAACCACGGGGAGCACAGATACGCAGTATTTT. Residues: CSVETTGSTDTQYF.